The 4 T cell receptor beta chains presented below share a single source sample, sequenced in a study of control samples from healthy donors and cancer patients. Clones were sequenced by immunoSEQ multiplex PCR, and TCRdb holds only the in-frame ones, with some missing. The sample has some 120,000 clones, roughly 87% seen once. The sequenced sample was blood. Receptors were obtained from a man aged 18 to 29 in good health.

This clone was recorded a few times. The chain links TRBV7-3 to TRBJ1-1; no definite D call. Germline CDR1 SGHTA, CDR2 FQGTGA. The CDR3 is made up of 14 amino acids. V was shortened by 0 bases and J by 5 bases, with 10 bases between the two germline ends. The CDR3 protein is CASSLTGLGTEAFF. The CDR3 nucleotides read TGTGCCAGCAGCTTAACAGGGCTTGGTACTGAAGCTTTCTTT.

The chain employs TRBV19 and TRBJ1-4; D gene ambiguous. Trimming removed 3 bases at V and 0 bases at J, with 5 bases between. Germline assignment: CDR1 LNHDA and CDR2 SQIVND (reference sequence). The CDR3 has 14 residues. In DNA form, the CDR3 reads TGTGCCAGTAGTATGAGTGCAACTAATGAAAAACTGTTTTTT. Residues: CASSMSATNEKLFF.

A single count supports this clone. The J gene is TRBJ2-1, the V gene TRBV5-6; possibly TRBD2 for D (6 bases). The CDR3 totals 15 residues. The germline V gene has CDR1 SGHDT and CDR2 YYEEEE. Trimming took off 0 bases at V and 2 bases at J, with 9 bases between the two ends. CDR3 sequence reads: CASSLALAPYNEQFF. The CDR3, as DNA: TGTGCCAGCAGCTTGGCACTAGCCCCCTACAATGAGCAGTTCTTC.

J is TRBJ2-1 and V is TRBV7-2; possible D gene TRBD2, 6 bases. The CDR3 is made up of 14 amino acids. Germline V gives CDR1 SGHTA, CDR2 FQGNSA. V was pared by 4 bases and J by 10 bases, with 17 bases between. The CDR3 region is CASSSQTSSTEQFF. The DNA of the CDR3 is TGTGCCAGCAGCTCTCAGACTAGTAGCACCGAGCAGTTCTTC.